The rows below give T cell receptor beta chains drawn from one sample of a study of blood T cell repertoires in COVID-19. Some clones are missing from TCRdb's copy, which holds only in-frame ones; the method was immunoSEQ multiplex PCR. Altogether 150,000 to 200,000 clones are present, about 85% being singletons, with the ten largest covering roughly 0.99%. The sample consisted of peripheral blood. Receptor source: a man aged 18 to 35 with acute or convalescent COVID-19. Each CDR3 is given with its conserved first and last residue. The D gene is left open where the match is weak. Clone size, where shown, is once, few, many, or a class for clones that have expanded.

CDR3: CASSSAQGYGYTF; DNA: TGTGCCAGCAGTTCCGCGCAGGGCTATGGCTACACCTTC; length: 13; V: TRBV12-3/TRBV12-4; D: -; J: TRBJ1-2; size: -
CDR3: CASSLPTGVRDSPLHF; DNA: TGCGCCAGCAGCCTCCCGACAGGGGTGAGGGATTCACCCCTCCACTTT; length: 16; V: TRBV5-1; D: TRBD1; J: TRBJ1-6; size: -
CDR3: CASSADSHSPLHF; DNA: TGTGCCAGCAGCGCAGATTCGCATTCACCCCTCCACTTT; length: 13; V: TRBV7-9; D: -; J: TRBJ1-6; size: -
CDR3: CAWTLQGANNSPLHF; DNA: TGTGCCTGGACATTACAGGGCGCGAATAATTCACCCCTCCACTTT; length: 15; V: TRBV30; D: -; J: TRBJ1-6; size: few
CDR3: CATSLGLSNQPQHF; DNA: TGTGCCACCTCCCTGGGACTGAGCAATCAGCCCCAGCATTTT; length: 14; V: TRBV19; D: -; J: TRBJ1-5; size: -
CDR3: CSVDAGTGAPEAFF; DNA: TGCAGCGTTGATGCCGGGACAGGGGCCCCTGAAGCTTTCTTT; length: 14; V: TRBV29-1; D: TRBD1; J: TRBJ1-1; size: -
CDR3: CASSFIGGQQGEQFF; DNA: TGTGCCAGCAGTTTCATCGGGGGGCAGCAAGGTGAGCAGTTCTTC; length: 15; V: TRBV27; D: -; J: TRBJ2-1; size: -
CDR3: CASRFTGFRTEAFF; DNA: TGCGCCAGCAGATTCACGGGGTTCCGGACTGAAGCTTTCTTT; length: 14; V: TRBV5-1; D: -; J: TRBJ1-1; size: -
CDR3: CASSVDQGRAFF; DNA: TGTGCCAGCAGCGTAGATCAGGGTAGAGCTTTCTTT; length: 12; V: TRBV9; D: -; J: TRBJ1-1; size: few
CDR3: CASRTGVSYTF; DNA: TGTGCCAGCCGGACGGGGGTCAGCTACACCTTC; length: 11; V: TRBV7-9; D: -; J: TRBJ1-2; size: -
CDR3: CASSITPGQGSWNQPQHF; DNA: TGTGCCAGTAGTATAACCCCGGGACAGGGGTCGTGGAATCAGCCCCAGCATTTT; length: 18; V: TRBV19; D: TRBD1; J: TRBJ1-5; size: -
CDR3: CASSLQLRDTYNEQFF; DNA: TGTGCCAGCAGCTTACAACTCCGGGACACTTACAATGAGCAGTTCTTC; length: 16; V: TRBV2; D: -; J: TRBJ2-1; size: once
CDR3: CASSLAGPHTEAFF; DNA: TGCGCCAGCAGCTTGGCAGGGCCCCACACTGAAGCTTTCTTT; length: 14; V: TRBV5-1; D: -; J: TRBJ1-1; size: -
CDR3: CASSEGQGNRYGYTF; DNA: TGTGCCAGCAGTGAAGGTCAGGGGAATCGGTATGGCTACACCTTC; length: 15; V: TRBV6-1; D: -; J: TRBJ1-2; size: once
CDR3: CASSTQSNEKLFF; DNA: TGTGCCAGTTCGACACAGTCTAATGAAAAACTGTTTTTT; length: 13; V: TRBV19; D: -; J: TRBJ1-4; size: -
CDR3: CASSLAQGTTEAFF; DNA: TGTGCCAGCAGCTTAGCACAGGGGACCACTGAAGCTTTCTTT; length: 14; V: TRBV7-3; D: TRBD1; J: TRBJ1-1; size: -
CDR3: CSVGGQGGAEAFF; DNA: TGCAGCGTTGGGGGGCAGGGAGGGGCTGAAGCTTTCTTT; length: 13; V: TRBV29-1; D: -; J: TRBJ1-1; size: few
CDR3: CASRLQGTNTEAFF; DNA: TGTGCCAGCAGACTACAGGGGACGAACACTGAAGCTTTCTTT; length: 14; V: TRBV11-2; D: TRBD1; J: TRBJ1-1; size: -
CDR3: CASSWHGGLETQYF; DNA: TGTGCCAGCAGCTGGCATGGGGGGTTGGAGACCCAGTACTTC; length: 14; V: TRBV12-1; D: -; J: TRBJ2-5; size: -
CDR3: CAWSLDRGIGNTIYF; DNA: TGTGCCTGGAGTCTCGACAGGGGGATCGGAAACACCATATATTTT; length: 15; V: TRBV30; D: TRBD1; J: TRBJ1-3; size: -
CDR3: CASRGGQGYGYTF; DNA: TGTGCCAGCAGGGGAGGACAGGGCTATGGCTACACCTTC; length: 13; V: TRBV5-6; D: TRBD1; J: TRBJ1-2; size: -
CDR3: CASSLHRGTNYGYTF; DNA: TGTGCCAGCAGCTTACACAGGGGCACTAACTATGGCTACACCTTC; length: 15; V: TRBV7-9; D: TRBD1; J: TRBJ1-2; size: -
CDR3: CASSEALGGKFF; DNA: TGTGCCAGCAGTGAAGCGCTGGGGGGGAAATTCTTC; length: 12; V: TRBV6-1; D: TRBD2; J: TRBJ2-1; size: -
CDR3: CASSDEDRDNQPQHF; DNA: TGTGCCAGCAGTGATGAGGACAGGGACAATCAGCCCCAGCATTTT; length: 15; V: TRBV6-1; D: TRBD1; J: TRBJ1-5; size: -
CDR3: CASSLGGGQGGEKLFF; DNA: TGTGCCAGCAGCCTAGGTGGAGGGCAGGGAGGCGAAAAACTGTTTTTT; length: 16; V: TRBV7-9; D: -; J: TRBJ1-4; size: -
CDR3: CASSLGWGGFTEAFF; DNA: TGTGCCAGCAGCTTAGGTTGGGGGGGCTTCACTGAAGCTTTCTTT; length: 15; V: TRBV7-9; D: -; J: TRBJ1-1; size: once
CDR3: CASSEFVRGIIFYGYTF; DNA: TGTGCCAGCAGTGAATTCGTTCGGGGGATCATCTTCTATGGCTACACCTTC; length: 17; V: TRBV2; D: -; J: TRBJ1-2; size: -
CDR3: CAWSVQGNTEAFF; DNA: TGTGCCTGGAGTGTACAGGGGAACACTGAAGCTTTCTTT; length: 13; V: TRBV30; D: -; J: TRBJ1-1; size: -
CDR3: CSASRGHEQFF; DNA: TGCAGTGCTAGTAGAGGGCACGAGCAGTTCTTC; length: 11; V: TRBV20-1; D: -; J: TRBJ2-1; size: once
CDR3: CAWSRGAREKLFF; DNA: TGTGCCTGGAGTCGGGGGGCTCGAGAAAAACTGTTTTTT; length: 13; V: TRBV30; D: -; J: TRBJ1-4; size: -
CDR3: CASSRPRGMNTGELFF; DNA: TGTGCCAGCAGCCGCCCTCGGGGAATGAACACCGGGGAGCTGTTTTTT; length: 16; V: TRBV3-1/TRBV3-2; D: -; J: TRBJ2-2; size: -
CDR3: CASSIGITEAFF; DNA: TGTGCCAGTAGTATCGGGATTACTGAAGCTTTCTTT; length: 12; V: TRBV19; D: -; J: TRBJ1-1; size: -
CDR3: CASSQQGQTLGHTIYF; DNA: TGCGCCAGCAGCCAACAGGGACAGACCCTGGGACACACCATATATTTT; length: 16; V: TRBV4-1; D: TRBD1; J: TRBJ1-3; size: -
CDR3: CASSLSEGSVSPLHF; DNA: TGTGCCAGCAGTTTATCGGAAGGGAGTGTGTCACCCCTCCACTTT; length: 15; V: TRBV27; D: -; J: TRBJ1-6; size: -
CDR3: CAISESNIRGQNQETQYF; DNA: TGTGCCATCAGTGAGTCTAATATCCGAGGACAGAACCAAGAGACCCAGTACTTC; length: 18; V: TRBV10-3; D: -; J: TRBJ2-5; size: -
CDR3: CASRTGNYGYTF; DNA: TGTGCCAGCAGGACGGGGAACTATGGCTACACCTTC; length: 12; V: TRBV6-5; D: -; J: TRBJ1-2; size: -
CDR3: CASSENLASYTDTQYF; DNA: TGTGCCAGCAGTGAAAACCTAGCGAGTTACACAGATACGCAGTATTTT; length: 16; V: TRBV6-1; D: -; J: TRBJ2-3; size: few
CDR3: CASSYRDRGRDEQFF; DNA: TGTGCCAGCAGCTACCGGGACAGGGGGCGCGATGAGCAGTTCTTC; length: 15; V: TRBV3-1/TRBV3-2; D: TRBD1; J: TRBJ2-1; size: -
CDR3: CASSPLQGVTDTQYF; DNA: TGTGCCAGCTCACCACTCCAGGGGGTCACAGATACGCAGTATTTT; length: 15; V: TRBV18; D: TRBD1; J: TRBJ2-3; size: -
CDR3: CSVEDLSGGVTGELFF; DNA: TGCAGCGTTGAAGATTTGTCGGGGGGAGTCACCGGGGAGCTGTTTTTT; length: 16; V: TRBV29-1; D: TRBD2; J: TRBJ2-2; size: -
CDR3: CASSLDISGNTIYF; DNA: TGTGCCAGCAGCCTAGACATATCTGGAAACACCATATATTTT; length: 14; V: TRBV7-7; D: -; J: TRBJ1-3; size: -